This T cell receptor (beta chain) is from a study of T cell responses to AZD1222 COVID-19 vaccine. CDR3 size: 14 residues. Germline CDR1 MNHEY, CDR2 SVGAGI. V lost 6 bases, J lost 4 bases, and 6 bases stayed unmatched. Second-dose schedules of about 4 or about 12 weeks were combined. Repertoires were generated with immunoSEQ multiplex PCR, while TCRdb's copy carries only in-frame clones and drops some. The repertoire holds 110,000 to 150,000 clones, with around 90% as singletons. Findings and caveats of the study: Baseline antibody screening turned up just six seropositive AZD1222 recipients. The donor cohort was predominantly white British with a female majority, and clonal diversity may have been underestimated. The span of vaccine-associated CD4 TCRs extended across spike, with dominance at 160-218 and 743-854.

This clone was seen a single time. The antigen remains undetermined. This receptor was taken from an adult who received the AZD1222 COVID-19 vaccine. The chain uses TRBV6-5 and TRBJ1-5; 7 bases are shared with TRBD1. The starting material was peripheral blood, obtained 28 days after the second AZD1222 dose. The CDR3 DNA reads TGTGCCAGCAGGTCACCGGGACAGAATCAGCCCCAGCATTTT. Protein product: CASRSPGQNQPQHF.